This T cell receptor beta chain comes out of a study of CD8 T cells in Susac syndrome. Whole-study findings and limits: Only a relatively small number of individuals were included in the TCR sequencing and HLA analysis.

Points on this clonotype: The antigen is unknown.

Germline V gene data show CDR1 as DFQATT and CDR2 as SNEGSKA (reference sequence). V lost 3 bases and J 6 bases, leaving 14 bases between the germline ends. The CDR3 runs 14 residues. An amount of RNA that ranged from 0.5 to 1 ug was reverse transcribed with random hexamers. Multiplex immunoSEQ PCR targeted 54 Vbeta and 13 Jbeta TCR beta segments. TCRdb re-called the immunoSEQ multiplex PCR reads through MiXCR, storing one row per CDR3 protein. The data show 100,000 to 150,000 distinct CDR3 sequences, with about 94% seen just once and roughly 0.087% held by the top ten. Sequencing targeted TCR beta in T cells from blood (CD8+ and CD4+).

This TCR came from a human donor in good health. The sequenced material came from CD4+ T cells from PBMCs. The chain couples TRBV20-1 to TRBJ1-4; no definite D call. Here the CDR3 DNA reads TGCAGTGCTAGTGATGGGCCGAGCGATGAAAAACTGTTTTTT. It specifies CSASDGPSDEKLFF.